This TCR beta chain appears in the sequencing data of a study of shared clonotypes between healthy human individuals. Study details: Donors had three CD4 naive, three CD4 memory, two CD8 naive and one CD8 memory plate apiece.

The table came from immunoSEQ multiplex PCR; TCRdb's copy has only in-frame clones and leaves some out. The sample consists of under 2.5 million clones, 80% to 95% of them appearing once. Germline CDR1 is SEHNR and CDR2 is FQNEAQ (reference sequence). J was trimmed by 8 bases and V by 0 bases; bases with no gene match: 10. This CDR3 is built from 18 residues. Only one count was recorded for this clone. The TCR originated in a young man in good health. Some clones in this sample may be carry-over from other donors' samples. The sequenced material came from naive CD4+ T cells from PBMCs. Noted subset: CD45RA+ positively selected. V gene TRBV7-9 combines with J gene TRBJ2-1; TRBD2 aligns across 13 bases. The CDR3 DNA is TGTGCCAGCAGCTTAGCCCGGACTAGCGGGAGTATGGGCGATGAGCAGTTCTTC. As protein: CASSLARTSGSMGDEQFF.